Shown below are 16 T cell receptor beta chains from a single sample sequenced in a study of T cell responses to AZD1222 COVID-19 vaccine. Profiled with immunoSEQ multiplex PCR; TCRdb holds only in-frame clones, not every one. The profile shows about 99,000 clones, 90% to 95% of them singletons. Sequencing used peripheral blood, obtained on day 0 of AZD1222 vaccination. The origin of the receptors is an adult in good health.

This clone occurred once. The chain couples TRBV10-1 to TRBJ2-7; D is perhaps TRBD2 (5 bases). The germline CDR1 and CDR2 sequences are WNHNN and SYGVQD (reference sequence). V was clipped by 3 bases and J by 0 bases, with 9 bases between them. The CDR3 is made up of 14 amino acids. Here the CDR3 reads CASSDRTGSYEQYF. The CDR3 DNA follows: TGCGCCAGCAGTGACCGGACTGGCTCCTACGAGCAGTACTTC.

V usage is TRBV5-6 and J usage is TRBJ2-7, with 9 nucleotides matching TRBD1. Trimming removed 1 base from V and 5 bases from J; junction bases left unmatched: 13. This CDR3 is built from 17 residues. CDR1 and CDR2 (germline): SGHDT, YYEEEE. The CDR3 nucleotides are TGTGCCAGCAGCTTGCCCGGGACAGGGTCGTCCGGGGACGAGCAGTACTTC. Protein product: CASSLPGTGSSGDEQYF.

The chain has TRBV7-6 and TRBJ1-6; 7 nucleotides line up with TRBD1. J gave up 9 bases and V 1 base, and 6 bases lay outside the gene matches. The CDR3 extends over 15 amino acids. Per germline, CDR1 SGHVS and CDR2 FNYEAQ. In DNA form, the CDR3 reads TGTGCCAGCAGCTTAGTTGAGGGGGCGGGTTCACCCCTCCACTTT. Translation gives CASSLVEGAGSPLHF. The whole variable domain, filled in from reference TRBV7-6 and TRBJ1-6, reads GAGVSQSPRYKVTKRGQDVALRCDPISGHVSLYWYRQALGQGPEFLTYFNYEAQQDKSGLPNDRFSAERPEGSISTLTIQRTEQRDSAMYRCASSLVEGAGSPLHFGNGTRLTVT.

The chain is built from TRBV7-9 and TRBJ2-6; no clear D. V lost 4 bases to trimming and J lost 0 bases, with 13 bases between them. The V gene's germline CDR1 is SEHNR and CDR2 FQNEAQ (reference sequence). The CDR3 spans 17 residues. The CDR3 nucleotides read TGTGCCAGCAGCTACAGAGTCTTAAGCTCTGGGGCCAACGTCCTGACTTTC. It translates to CASSYRVLSSGANVLTF.

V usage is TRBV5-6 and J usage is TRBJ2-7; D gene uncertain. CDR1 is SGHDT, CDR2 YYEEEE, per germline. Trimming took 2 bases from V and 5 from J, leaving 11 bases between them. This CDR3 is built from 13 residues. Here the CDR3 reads CASSFGQADEQYF. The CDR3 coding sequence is TGTGCCAGCAGCTTCGGCCAGGCGGACGAGCAGTACTTC. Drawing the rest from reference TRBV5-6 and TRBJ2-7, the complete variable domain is DAGVTQSPTHLIKTRGQQVTLRCSPKSGHDTVSWYQQALGQGPQFIFQYYEEEERQRGNFPDRFSGHQFPNYSSELNVNALLLGDSALYLCASSFGQADEQYFGPGTRLTVT.

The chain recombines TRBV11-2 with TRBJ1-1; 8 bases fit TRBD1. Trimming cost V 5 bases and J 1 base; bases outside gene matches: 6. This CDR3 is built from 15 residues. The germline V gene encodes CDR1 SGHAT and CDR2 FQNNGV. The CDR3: CASSTYGQGNTEAFF. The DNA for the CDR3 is TGTGCCAGCAGCACCTACGGACAGGGGAACACTGAAGCTTTCTTT. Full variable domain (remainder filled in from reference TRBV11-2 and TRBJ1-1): EAGVAQSPRYKIIEKRQSVAFWCNPISGHATLYWYQQILGQGPKLLIQFQNNGVVDDSQLPKDRFSAERLKGVDSTLKIQPAKLEDSAVYLCASSTYGQGNTEAFFGQGTRLTVV.

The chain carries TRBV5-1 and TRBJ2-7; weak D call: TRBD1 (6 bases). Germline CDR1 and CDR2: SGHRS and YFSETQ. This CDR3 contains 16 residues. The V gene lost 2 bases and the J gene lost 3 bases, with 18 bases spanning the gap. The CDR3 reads CASSFPETGNRYEQYF. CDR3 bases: TGCGCCAGCAGCTTCCCCGAGACAGGCAACCGCTACGAGCAGTACTTC.

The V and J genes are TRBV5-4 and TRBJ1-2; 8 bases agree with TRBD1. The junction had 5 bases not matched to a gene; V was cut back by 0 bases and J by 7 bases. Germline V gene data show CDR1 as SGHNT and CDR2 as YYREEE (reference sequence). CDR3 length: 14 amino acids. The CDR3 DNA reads TGTGCCAGCAGCTTGGAAACAGGGGGAGGTGGCTACACCTTC. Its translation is CASSLETGGGGYTF.

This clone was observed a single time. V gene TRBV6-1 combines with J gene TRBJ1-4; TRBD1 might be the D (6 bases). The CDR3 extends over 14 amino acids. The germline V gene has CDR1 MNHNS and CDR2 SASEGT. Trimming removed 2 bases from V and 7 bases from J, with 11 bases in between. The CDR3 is CASSELGGGEKLFF. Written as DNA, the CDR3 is TGTGCCAGCAGTGAATTAGGGGGTGGTGAAAAACTGTTTTTT.

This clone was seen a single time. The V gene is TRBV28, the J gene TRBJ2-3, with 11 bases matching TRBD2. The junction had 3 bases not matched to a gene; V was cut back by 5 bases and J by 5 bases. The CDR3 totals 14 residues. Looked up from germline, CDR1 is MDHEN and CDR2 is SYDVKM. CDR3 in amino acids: CASSDSGREDTQYF. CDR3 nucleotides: TGTGCCAGCAGTGATAGCGGGAGGGAAGATACGCAGTATTTT.

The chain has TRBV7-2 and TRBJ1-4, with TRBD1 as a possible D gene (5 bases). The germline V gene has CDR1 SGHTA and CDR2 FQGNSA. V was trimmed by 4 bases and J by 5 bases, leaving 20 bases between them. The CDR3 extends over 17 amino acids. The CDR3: CASSSVGTPSPNEKLFF. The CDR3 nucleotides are TGTGCCAGCAGCTCCGTTGGGACCCCCTCACCAAATGAAAAACTGTTTTTT.

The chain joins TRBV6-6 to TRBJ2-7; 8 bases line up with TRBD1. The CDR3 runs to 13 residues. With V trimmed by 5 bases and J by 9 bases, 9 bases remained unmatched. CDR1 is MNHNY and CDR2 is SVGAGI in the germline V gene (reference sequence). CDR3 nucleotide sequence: TGTGCCAGCAGTCCGGGACAGGCCGGTTGGCAGTACTTC. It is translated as CASSPGQAGWQYF.

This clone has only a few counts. In DNA, the CDR3 is TGTGCCAGCAGTTACTTAGACAAGAATCAGCCCCAGCATTTT. Translating gives CASSYLDKNQPQHF. V gene TRBV6-2 or TRBV6-3 combines with J gene TRBJ1-5, with D unresolved. The CDR3 is 14 residues long. Germline CDR1 is MNHEY and CDR2 is SVGEGT. Trimming shortened V by 1 base and J by 4 bases, and 8 bases separated the two germline ends.

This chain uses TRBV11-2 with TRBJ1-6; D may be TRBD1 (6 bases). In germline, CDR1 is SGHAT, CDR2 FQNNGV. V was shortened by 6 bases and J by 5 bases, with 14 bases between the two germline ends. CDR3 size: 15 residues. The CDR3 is CASSRSGQNNSPLHF. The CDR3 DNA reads TGTGCCAGCAGTCGATCGGGACAAAATAATTCACCCCTCCACTTT.

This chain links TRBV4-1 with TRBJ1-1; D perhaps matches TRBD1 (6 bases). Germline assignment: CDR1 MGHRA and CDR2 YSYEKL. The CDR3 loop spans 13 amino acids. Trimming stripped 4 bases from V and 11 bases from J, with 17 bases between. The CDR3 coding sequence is TGCGCCAGCAGCCCCGGGACACTCATGGGGGCTTTCTTT. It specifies CASSPGTLMGAFF.

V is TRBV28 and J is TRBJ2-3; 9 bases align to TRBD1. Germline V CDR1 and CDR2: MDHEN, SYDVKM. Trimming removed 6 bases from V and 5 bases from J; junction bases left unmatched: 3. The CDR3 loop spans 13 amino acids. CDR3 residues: CASRGQGRDTQYF. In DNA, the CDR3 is TGTGCCAGCAGAGGACAGGGGAGAGATACGCAGTATTTT.